The clone carrying this T cell receptor beta chain was seen at least ten times. Its target is unknown. Trimming took 5 bases from V and 7 from J; bases not matched to a gene: 10. This CDR3 comprises 14 residues. The germline V gene has CDR1 MNHEY and CDR2 SVGAGI. TCRdb called the multiplex PCR reads again in MiXCR, with one record for every CDR3 protein. The sample lists 200,000 or so distinct CDR3 sequences; approximately 33% were seen once. The entry originates in a study of breast tumors, draining lymph nodes, adjacent tissues. Study outcomes and limitations: Tumors had less TCR diversity than lymph nodes, more than nontumor tissue. The data were judged consistent with most tumor T cells coming from lymph node and expanding in tumor.

Axillary draining lymph nodes of breast cancer patients supplied the node samples. The V gene is TRBV6-5, the J gene TRBJ2-7, with 8 bases identical to TRBD1. The material sequenced was axillary lymph node tissue. This TCR was sampled from a female donor with breast cancer. Some clones in this sample may be carry-over from other donors' samples. CDR3 in amino acids: CASSPLGQGGEQYF. The CDR3 region has the DNA TGTGCCAGCAGTCCCCTCGGACAGGGCGGGGAGCAGTACTTC.